This T cell receptor (beta chain) was sequenced during a study of CD8+ T cells in alopecia areata. Regarding this clone: Its antigen remains unidentified.

General study findings and limits: Sharing of TCRs across patients appeared less clear than in mice, possibly for HLA-related reasons. Higher clonality was seen in lesional scalp than in normal scalp, especially in alopecia totalis/universalis.

Sequencing templates came from extracted RNA that was reverse transcribed into cDNA. Assay used: immunoSEQ multiplex PCR; TCRdb lists only in-frame clones, some missing. The table shows about 69,000 clones, with roughly three fifths occurring only once. Both peripheral blood and punch biopsies of lesional scalp skin were obtained from patients who had alopecia areata. The CDR3 extends over 14 amino acids. V lost 1 base to trimming and J lost 3 bases, with 10 bases between them. In germline, CDR1 is MNHEY, CDR2 SMNVEV (reference sequence). Specimen: CD8+ T cells sorted from blood, collected at week 0. The rearrangement uses TRBV27 and TRBJ2-7; D might be TRBD1 or TRBD2, each matching 5 bases. The TCR comes from a human donor with alopecia areata. Here the CDR3 reads CASSLYSGHYEQYF. The CDR3 DNA reads TGTGCCAGCAGTTTATATTCGGGGCACTACGAGCAGTACTTC.